The 20 T cell receptor beta chains given below trace back to one sample, sequenced in a study of siplizumab effects on memory and regulatory T cells. TCRdb keeps only in-frame clones here, not all; method: immunoSEQ multiplex PCR. The data contain over 100,000 clones, 93% of them singletons. Source material: Tregs sorted from blood. The receptors originated from a human donor in good health.

This clone was seen once. The chain uses TRBV7-6 and TRBJ1-1; a weak D match, TRBD1 (5 bases). Germline loops: CDR1 SGHVS, CDR2 FNYEAQ. CDR3 length equals 12 residues. V lost 7 bases, J lost 3 bases, and 9 bases lay in between. The CDR3 protein is CASKGLDTEAFF. CDR3 nucleotide sequence: TGTGCCAGCAAGGGGTTAGACACTGAAGCTTTCTTT. Supplemented by reference TRBV7-6 and TRBJ1-1, the full variable domain reads GAGVSQSPRYKVTKRGQDVALRCDPISGHVSLYWYRQALGQGPEFLTYFNYEAQQDKSGLPNDRFSAERPEGSISTLTIQRTEQRDSAMYRCASKGLDTEAFFGQGTRLTVV.

The chain recombines TRBV5-1 with TRBJ1-2, with no clear D. With 3 bases removed from V and 5 bases from J, the gap between germline ends came to 8 bases. Per germline, CDR1 SGHRS and CDR2 YFSETQ. This CDR3 has 12 amino acids. The DNA of the CDR3 is TGCGCCAGCAGCTACGACACGTATGGCTACACCTTC. Amino acid sequence: CASSYDTYGYTF.

This chain links TRBV27 with TRBJ2-1; 12 nucleotides match TRBD2. The CDR3 runs 18 residues. The V segment lost 2 bases and the J segment 1 base; nucleotides outside the gene matches: 6. The germline V gene has CDR1 MNHEY and CDR2 SMNVEV (reference sequence). The CDR3 protein is CASSLRTTSGSSYNEQFF. CDR3 nucleotide sequence: TGTGCCAGCAGTTTAAGGACGACTAGCGGGAGTTCCTACAATGAGCAGTTCTTC.

The chain employs TRBV5-4 and TRBJ1-6, with 10 bases fitting TRBD1. The CDR3 has 15 residues. Germline V lookup: CDR1 SGHNT, CDR2 YYREEE (reference sequence). The J segment lost 9 bases and the V segment lost 4 bases, leaving 7 bases of the junction unmatched. The CDR3 loop reads CASSTGTGAGSPLHF. CDR3 DNA sequence: TGTGCCAGCAGCACGGGGACAGGGGCTGGTTCACCCCTCCACTTT.

This chain uses TRBV11-3 with TRBJ2-7; unclear D gene. The germline CDR1 and CDR2 sequences are SGHNT and YENEEA. The CDR3 is made up of 13 amino acids. With 0 bases removed from V and 6 bases from J, the gap between germline ends came to 9 bases. The DNA for the CDR3 is TGTGCCAGCAGCTTAGATCACGGGCTCGAGCAGTACTTC. The encoded protein is CASSLDHGLEQYF.

The rearrangement joins TRBV6-5 to TRBJ1-1, with D possibly being TRBD1 (6 bases). Germline V gene lookup returns CDR1 MNHEY and CDR2 SVGAGI. The V end was cut by 5 bases, the J end by 10 bases, with 14 bases between. The CDR3 runs to 12 residues. The CDR3 DNA sequence: TGTGCCAGCAGTCGTACAGACAGGACAGCTTTCTTT. Translation gives CASSRTDRTAFF.

The chain combines TRBV6-1 with TRBJ2-7; no clear D gene. The CDR3 runs to 13 residues. Trimming left V 6 bases short and J 2 bases short, with 11 bases between. Germline V gene sequence: CDR1 MNHNS, CDR2 SASEGT. This CDR3 is CASSSEKAYEQYF. DNA for the CDR3: TGTGCCAGCAGCTCCGAAAAAGCCTACGAGCAGTACTTC.

The chain has TRBV7-2 and TRBJ2-7; 7 bases agree with TRBD1. The germline CDR1 and CDR2 sequences are SGHTA and FQGNSA. J gave up 3 bases and V 6 bases, and 5 bases lay outside the gene matches. The CDR3 contains 13 residues. This CDR3 is CASRPTGVYEQYF. The CDR3 nucleotides read TGTGCCAGCAGGCCAACAGGGGTCTACGAGCAGTACTTC.

This chain joins TRBV15 and TRBJ2-1; no reliable D call. The CDR3 has 11 residues. Trimming took 4 bases from V and 9 from J, leaving 7 bases between them. CDR1 and CDR2 from the germline V gene are LNHNV and YYDKDF (reference sequence). CDR3 sequence (DNA): TGTGCCACCAGCACCCAGGCTGAGCAGTTCTTC. Amino acids: CATSTQAEQFF.

The V call is TRBV11-3, the J call TRBJ2-1; no definite D call. Germline V CDR1 and CDR2: SGHNT, YENEEA. This CDR3 is 15 amino acids long. V was clipped by 2 bases and J by 2 bases, with 10 bases between them. The CDR3 loop reads CASSLMGSAYNEQFF. The CDR3 coding sequence is TGTGCCAGCAGCTTAATGGGGTCAGCCTACAATGAGCAGTTCTTC.

The chain employs TRBV6-5 and TRBJ1-2; D not resolved. V lost 6 bases and J lost 4, with 12 bases in between. This CDR3 region has 13 residues. From germline, CDR1 is MNHEY and CDR2 SVGAGI. In DNA, the CDR3 is TGTGCCAGCAGCCGAACAGAGTCCTATGGCTACACCTTC. Protein sequence: CASSRTESYGYTF.

The CDR3 DNA follows: TGCGCCAGCAGCGACGGGGAAAAACTGTTTTTT. Its protein is CASSDGEKLFF. The chain links TRBV5-1 to TRBJ1-4; D uncertain. This CDR3 is 11 amino acids long. CDR1 is SGHRS and CDR2 is YFSETQ in the germline V gene. With 4 bases removed from V and 8 bases from J, the gap between germline ends came to 6 bases.

In this sample, this clone turned up a few times. The chain couples TRBV2 to TRBJ1-5; D remains ambiguous. V was cut by 3 bases and J by 3 bases, with 0 bases left in between. Germline CDR1 SNHLY, CDR2 FYNNEI. This CDR3 has 11 amino acids. The CDR3 region is CASSDNQPQHF. The CDR3 DNA reads as TGTGCCAGCAGTGACAATCAGCCCCAGCATTTT.

This clone was detected only once. The chain uses TRBV9 and TRBJ1-1; 10 bases are shared with TRBD1. The V gene's germline CDR1 is SGDLS and CDR2 YYNGEE. CDR3 length: 14 residues. The V gene end was trimmed by 3 bases and the J gene end by 8 bases; junction bases not matched to a gene: 7. CDR3 DNA: TGTGCCAGCAGCGAACGGGACAGGGGCCCCGAAGCTTTCTTT. Translated, it gives CASSERDRGPEAFF. Full variable domain (remainder filled in from reference TRBV9 and TRBJ1-1): DSGVTQTPKHLITATGQRVTLRCSPRSGDLSVYWYQQSLDQGLQFLIQYYNGEERAKGNILERFSAQQFPDLHSELNLSSLELGDSALYFCASSERDRGPEAFFGQGTRLTVV.

This chain joins TRBV2 and TRBJ1-1; D is undetermined. V gave up 3 bases and J gave up 4 bases, with 9 bases separating them. The CDR3 runs to 13 residues. The germline CDR1 and CDR2 sequences are SNHLY and FYNNEI. CDR3 sequence reads: CASSDLDFTEAFF. The CDR3 nucleotides are TGTGCCAGCAGTGATCTCGATTTCACTGAAGCTTTCTTT.

This clone was counted between two and nine times. V usage is TRBV2 and J usage is TRBJ1-2; D is possibly TRBD1 (6 bases). V was clipped by 2 bases and J by 8 bases, with 18 bases between them. Germline V lookup: CDR1 SNHLY, CDR2 FYNNEI. CDR3 length: 15 residues. CDR3: CASSERGGHLWGYTF. DNA of the CDR3: TGTGCCAGCAGTGAACGGGGGGGCCATCTTTGGGGCTACACCTTC.

CDR3 region: CAWKRLSGGQQETQYF. Written as DNA, the CDR3 is TGTGCCTGGAAACGGCTCAGCGGGGGGCAGCAAGAGACCCAGTACTTC. V usage is TRBV30 and J usage is TRBJ2-5; the match to TRBD2 covers 9 bases. Germline V gene lookup returns CDR1 GTSNPN and CDR2 SVGIG (reference sequence). This CDR3 is 16 amino acids long. V shed 4 bases and J 2 bases; nucleotides not matched to a gene: 11.

This chain uses TRBV7-8 with TRBJ2-3, with D uncertain. CDR1 and CDR2 from the germline V gene are SGHVS and FQNEAQ. The CDR3 sequence is 12 residues long. V lost 5 bases and J lost 6, with 9 bases in between. DNA for the CDR3: TGTGCCAGCAGCCCTGGTTGGGATACGCAGTATTTT. Translated: CASSPGWDTQYF. Based on the CDR3 plus reference TRBV7-8 and TRBJ2-3, the full variable domain is GAGVSQSPRYKVAKRGQDVALRCDPISGHVSLFWYQQALGQGPEFLTYFQNEAQLDKSGLPSDRFFAERPEGSVSTLKIQRTQQEDSAVYLCASSPGWDTQYFGPGTRLTVL.

This rearrangement joins TRBV30 to TRBJ2-1; D is unclear. CDR1 and CDR2 (germline): GTSNPN, SVGIG (reference sequence). The CDR3 length is 13 residues. V lost 4 bases to trimming and J lost 6 bases, with 13 bases between them. The CDR3 reads CAWMLDPGNEQFF. In DNA form, the CDR3 reads TGTGCCTGGATGCTGGACCCGGGCAATGAGCAGTTCTTC.

The chain recombines TRBV6-5 with TRBJ2-3, with D tentatively TRBD2 (7 bases). Deletions cut 2 bases from V and 2 bases from J, with 11 bases between. This CDR3 comprises 15 residues. Germline lookup yields CDR1 MNHEY and CDR2 SVGAGI. The CDR3 sequence is CASSYRGRATDTQYF. CDR3 DNA sequence: TGTGCCAGCAGTTACAGGGGGAGGGCCACAGATACGCAGTATTTT.